One and the same sample provided the 25 T cell receptor beta chains below, sequenced in a study of cytomegalovirus exposure and HLA in healthy donors. Only in-frame clones appear in the TCRdb table, and some are missing; sequencing was by immunoSEQ multiplex PCR. The sample holds approximately 160,000 clones, about 90% seen once. Sequencing input: PBMCs. Every receptor here comes from a woman under 30 in good health and CMV-seropositive.

This clone is a singleton in its sample. This rearrangement joins TRBV9 to TRBJ2-1; D is perhaps TRBD2 (6 bases). CDR1 and CDR2 (germline): SGDLS, YYNGEE. The ends were cut back, 1 base at V and 6 bases at J, with 11 bases in the middle. CDR3 length equals 14 residues. As DNA, the CDR3 is TGTGCCAGCAGCGTAAAGGCGGGACCCAATGAGCAGTTCTTC. It translates to CASSVKAGPNEQFF.

J is TRBJ1-5 and V is TRBV28; weak D call: TRBD1 (6 bases). The CDR3 has 15 residues. The germline V and J ends were trimmed by 3 bases and 2 bases, with 11 bases remaining between them. Germline loops: CDR1 MDHEN, CDR2 SYDVKM. CDR3 amino acids: CASSFRGRGNQPQHF. CDR3 DNA sequence: TGTGCCAGCAGTTTCAGGGGTAGGGGCAATCAGCCCCAGCATTTT.

The chain employs TRBV6-1 and TRBJ2-3, with TRBD1 matching over 7 bases. CDR3 length: 13 residues. V lost 6 bases to trimming and J lost 6 bases; unmatched junction nucleotides: 6. CDR1 is MNHNS, CDR2 SASEGT, per germline. The CDR3 loop reads CASRRQGGDTQYF. DNA of the CDR3: TGTGCCAGCAGGCGACAGGGCGGTGATACGCAGTATTTT.

The rearrangement joins TRBV4-1 to TRBJ1-5; unclear D gene. The CDR3 contains 14 residues. Trimming took 0 bases from V and 6 from J, leaving 9 bases between them. Germline loops: CDR1 MGHRA, CDR2 YSYEKL. CDR3 residues: CASSQDRGIQPQHF. The CDR3, as DNA: TGCGCCAGCAGCCAAGATCGGGGAATTCAGCCCCAGCATTTT.

The rearrangement links TRBV7-9 to TRBJ2-1; the match to TRBD2 covers 10 bases. V shed 2 bases and J 5 bases; nucleotides not matched to a gene: 0. CDR1 is SEHNR and CDR2 is FQNEAQ in the germline V gene (reference sequence). The CDR3 has 14 amino acids. The CDR3 here is CASSLTSGDNEQFF. The CDR3, as DNA: TGTGCCAGCAGCTTAACTAGCGGGGACAATGAGCAGTTCTTC.

This sequence joins TRBV7-8 and TRBJ2-6; TRBD2 matches 14 bases. CDR1 is SGHVS, CDR2 FQNEAQ, per germline. J was trimmed by 2 bases and V by 5 bases; bases with no gene match: 8. This CDR3 region has 19 residues. CDR3 sequence (DNA): TGTGCCAGCAGCGCCGGACTAGCGGGAGGTCTCACTGGGGCCAACGTCCTGACTTTC. Translated: CASSAGLAGGLTGANVLTF.

This rearrangement joins TRBV7-6 to TRBJ2-1, with TRBD1 matching over 7 bases. Trimming took 4 bases from V and 12 from J; bases not matched to a gene: 15. Per the germline V gene, CDR1 is SGHVS and CDR2 is FNYEAQ. The CDR3 contains 15 residues. The CDR3 is CASSSPPRGPGGQFF. CDR3 DNA: TGTGCCAGCAGCTCCCCACCCAGGGGCCCAGGGGGGCAGTTCTTC.

The rearrangement joins TRBV5-4 to TRBJ1-1; D unclear. Germline assignment: CDR1 SGHNT and CDR2 YYREEE (reference sequence). The CDR3 runs 13 residues. V was cut by 7 bases and J by 0 bases, with 10 bases left in between. The CDR3 bases are TGTGCCAGCCCCAGTCCCATGAACACTGAAGCTTTCTTT. Its translation: CASPSPMNTEAFF.

The DNA of the CDR3 is TGTGCCAGCAGTGCCAGGACTAGATCCGGGGTCACTGTAGATACGCAGTATTTT. Its translation is CASSARTRSGVTVDTQYF. The V gene is TRBV6-1, the J gene TRBJ2-3, with TRBD2 matching over 7 bases. After removal of 4 bases from V and 5 bases from J, the junction contained 18 bases not matched to a gene. In germline, CDR1 is MNHNS, CDR2 SASEGT. CDR3 length: 18 amino acids.

CDR3 DNA sequence: TGTGCCAGCAGTTACCGCGTGTTTGGGGCCACTGAAGCTTTCTTT. This gives the protein CASSYRVFGATEAFF. The chain employs TRBV6-5 and TRBJ1-1, with a tentative D call TRBD1 (5 bases). V was pared by 2 bases and J by 4 bases, with 14 bases between. CDR3 length: 15 residues. The germline V gene encodes CDR1 MNHEY and CDR2 SVGAGI.

The V and J genes are TRBV2 and TRBJ2-1, with 11 bases matching TRBD2. The V gene's germline CDR1 is SNHLY and CDR2 FYNNEI. This CDR3 region has 24 residues. V lost 2 bases to trimming and J lost 0 bases; unmatched junction nucleotides: 24. CDR3 loop: CASSEQRVIASGRPGGSSYNEQFF. CDR3 bases: TGTGCCAGCAGTGAACAGAGGGTGATCGCTAGCGGGAGGCCCGGCGGAAGCTCCTACAATGAGCAGTTCTTC.

This clone appeared once. The chain recombines TRBV5-1 with TRBJ2-1, with 7 bases aligning to TRBD1. There are 16 residues in the CDR3. The V segment lost 3 bases and the J segment 2 bases; nucleotides outside the gene matches: 8. CDR1 and CDR2 (germline): SGHRS, YFSETQ. In DNA form, the CDR3 reads TGCGCCAGCAGCTCGCCCCCGGGACAGACCTACAATGAGCAGTTCTTC. This gives the protein CASSSPPGQTYNEQFF.

The chain couples TRBV9 to TRBJ2-5; tentative D call: TRBD2 (8 bases). CDR1 is SGDLS and CDR2 is YYNGEE in the germline V gene. The CDR3 loop spans 16 amino acids. Trimming removed 4 bases at V and 5 bases at J, with 21 bases between. Written as DNA, the CDR3 is TGTGCCAGCAGCCCCAGGGGGAGCGGGAGAAGGGAGACCCAGTACTTC. This translates into CASSPRGSGRRETQYF.

The V gene is TRBV28, the J gene TRBJ2-6; 8 bases agree with TRBD1. V lost 3 bases, J lost 4 bases, and 5 bases stayed unmatched. CDR3 length: 16 amino acids. CDR1 and CDR2 from the germline V gene are MDHEN and SYDVKM. DNA of the CDR3: TGTGCCAGCAGTTTGGGACAGGAGGGCGGGGCCAACGTCCTGACTTTC. This encodes CASSLGQEGGANVLTF.

This clone was picked up one time. The V and J genes are TRBV29-1 and TRBJ2-3, with 10 bases lining up with TRBD2. This CDR3 spans 13 amino acids. Germline V CDR1 and CDR2: SQVTM, ANQGSEA. V shed 4 bases, J shed 6 bases, and the junction held 4 bases outside the gene matches. This CDR3 is CSVGAGGLDTQYF. CDR3 coding DNA: TGCAGCGTTGGAGCGGGAGGGCTGGATACGCAGTATTTT.

The chain is built from TRBV25-1 and TRBJ2-3; 9 nucleotides match TRBD1. Germline CDR1 and CDR2: MGHDK and SYGVNS. This CDR3 region has 16 residues. V lost 0 bases, J lost 3 bases, and 4 bases stayed unmatched. CDR3 nucleotide sequence: TGTGCCAGCAGTGAATATGGGACAGGGACGACAGATACGCAGTATTTT. It translates to CASSEYGTGTTDTQYF.

The genes are TRBV10-2 and TRBJ2-7, with 9 bases identical to TRBD2. After removal of 3 bases from V and 3 bases from J, the junction contained 3 bases not matched to a gene. There are 14 residues in the CDR3. Per the germline V gene, CDR1 is WSHSY and CDR2 is SAAADI. In DNA, the CDR3 is TGCGCCAGCAGTGACCGACTAGCGGACTACGAGCAGTACTTC. Amino acid sequence: CASSDRLADYEQYF.

This clone was observed a single time. The chain couples TRBV27 to TRBJ1-3; tentative D call: TRBD1 (6 bases). CDR1 MNHEY and CDR2 SMNVEV come from the germline V gene (reference sequence). The ends were cut back, 2 bases at V and 2 bases at J, with 10 bases in the middle. The CDR3 covers 15 residues. The CDR3 sequence is CASSLTGLTGNTIYF. CDR3 DNA sequence: TGTGCCAGCAGTTTAACAGGGCTTACTGGAAACACCATATATTTT.

This chain uses TRBV6-5 with TRBJ2-7; D may be TRBD2 (5 bases). Trimming removed 5 bases at V and 1 base at J, with 15 bases between. Germline CDR1 is MNHEY and CDR2 is SVGAGI. CDR3 size: 15 residues. The CDR3 coding sequence is TGTGCCAGCAGTCAGTCGCGCGGGTGGTCCTACGAGCAGTACTTC. It translates to CASSQSRGWSYEQYF.

The sample holds one count of this clone. The rearrangement links TRBV29-1 to TRBJ2-3; 10 nucleotides agree with TRBD2. The CDR3 loop spans 16 amino acids. CDR1 SQVTM and CDR2 ANQGSEA come from the germline V gene. The J segment lost 6 bases and the V segment lost 8 bases, leaving 17 bases of the junction unmatched. The CDR3 DNA reads TGCAGCTATCGCGGACTAGCGGTAACTAATGGGGATACGCAGTATTTT. It yields the protein CSYRGLAVTNGDTQYF.

This rearrangement joins TRBV7-6 to TRBJ2-4; TRBD2 matches at 11 bases. The ends lost 5 bases at V and 0 bases at J; junction bases unmatched: 3. CDR3 length: 16 residues. CDR1 is SGHVS and CDR2 is FNYEAQ in the germline V gene. The CDR3, as DNA: TGTGCCAGCAGCCAAGGACTAGCGGGAGCCAAAAACATTCAGTACTTC. Translated: CASSQGLAGAKNIQYF.

The rearrangement joins TRBV2 to TRBJ2-5; weak D call: TRBD1 (6 bases). V was shortened by 9 bases and J by 2 bases, with 16 bases between the two germline ends. In germline, CDR1 is SNHLY, CDR2 FYNNEI. The CDR3 has 14 residues. The CDR3 bases are TGTGCCAGACAGGGCGGTTGGGCTCAAGAGACCCAGTACTTC. It codes for CARQGGWAQETQYF.

The chain carries TRBV5-4 and TRBJ2-7, with D uncertain. The length of the CDR3 is 13 residues. V was clipped by 0 bases and J by 1 base, with 5 bases between them. Germline loops: CDR1 SGHNT, CDR2 YYREEE (reference sequence). The CDR3 is CASSLERSYEQYF. The CDR3 nucleotides read TGTGCCAGCAGCTTGGAACGGTCCTACGAGCAGTACTTC.

The chain recombines TRBV6-6 with TRBJ2-7, with 8 bases that match TRBD2. The CDR3 runs to 15 residues. In germline, CDR1 is MNHNY, CDR2 SVGAGI (reference sequence). V shed 4 bases and J 4 bases; nucleotides not matched to a gene: 9. The CDR3: CASSLTGTRVYEQYF. CDR3 nucleotides: TGTGCCAGCAGTTTAACCGGGACTAGGGTTTACGAGCAGTACTTC.

The chain employs TRBV11-2 and TRBJ2-2, with D tentatively TRBD2 (6 bases). The CDR3 totals 15 residues. Trimming left V 1 base short and J 7 bases short, with 13 bases between. Looked up from germline, CDR1 is SGHAT and CDR2 is FQNNGV. CDR3 bases: TGTGCCAGCAGCTTAGTAGGAGCCGGGGGCGGGGAGCTGTTTTTT. Its protein is CASSLVGAGGGELFF.